Listed below are T cell receptor beta chains from one sample, sequenced in a study of T cells in narcolepsy. Generated by immunoSEQ multiplex PCR, the TCRdb table keeps only in-frame clones and is missing some. The sample shows about 35,000 clones, roughly 90% of them seen only once. Sequences were obtained from CD45RA- memory CD4+ T cells from PBMCs. Every receptor here comes from a human donor with narcolepsy. The CDR3 runs from the conserved cysteine through the conserved F or W. The D gene is left open where the match is weak. Clone size is shown for a subset of rows, as once, few, many or a class of expanded clone.

D gene,J gene,V gene,clone size,CDR3 protein,CDR3 DNA
NA,TRBJ1-1,TRBV5-5,once,CASSLLGVGTEAFF,TGTGCCAGCAGCTTGTTGGGTGTGGGGACTGAAGCTTTCTTT
NA,TRBJ2-7,TRBV28,NA,CASSLLQTYEQYF,TGTGCCAGCAGTTTGTTACAGACCTACGAGCAGTACTTC